The clone carrying this TCR beta chain was detected only a few times. This entry belongs to a study of blood T cells in healthy people across ages. With a J-beta primer mix and a sample-barcoded 5' primer, a second PCR ran 7 to 11 cycles. TCRdb re-called the 5' RACE reads with MiXCR, one entry per CDR3 protein. This table holds over 700,000 distinct CDR3 sequences, about 25% found once. V dropped 1 base and J dropped 8 bases, with 16 bases sitting between them. The CDR3 has 15 residues. In germline, CDR1 is LNHNV, CDR2 YYDKDF (reference sequence). In addition, the sample was reused for a study of T cells of mothers and their children. That publication notes: A few healthy Caucasian mothers gave samples, and so did their six children. Second-PCR primer M1S introduced sample barcodes and 2-4 random nucleotides. Per child, some 3 million TCR beta CDR3 reads were obtained, against over 10 million per mother. The output of TCR recombination is shaped by thymic selection similarly in related and unrelated pairs.

This chain uses TRBV15 with TRBJ2-3; D is possibly TRBD2 (6 bases). Sequencing was carried out using blood. The source is a boy younger than 18 in good health. DNA for the CDR3: TGTGCCACCAGCAGAGTCTTGGGACTGTCGTCTACGCAGTATTTT. Translating gives CATSRVLGLSSTQYF.